This T cell receptor beta chain emerged from a study of T cell responses to AZD1222 COVID-19 vaccine. Using immunoSEQ multiplex PCR, the repertoire was profiled, and TCRdb retains in-frame clones only, with some absent. The data contain about 130,000 clones, over 85% of them singletons. Study observations and caveats: Repertoires were collected only later (after the peak T cell response had occurred). White British people made up most donors, females outnumbered males, and clonal diversity was possibly underestimated. Increased Spike-specific TCR breadth and depth were observed after two AZD1222 doses.

This clone has a single count. Its cognate antigen is unknown. The germline V gene has CDR1 ENHRY and CDR2 SYGVKD. The CDR3 runs 17 residues. Trimming removed 4 bases at V and 0 bases at J, with 16 bases between. This receptor was taken from an adult in good health. The source material was peripheral blood, sampled on day 0 of AZD1222 vaccination. The chain couples TRBV10-3 to TRBJ2-1; either TRBD1 or TRBD2 may supply D (5 bases each). The CDR3 nucleotides read TGTGCCATCAGTGGGGACCCGGGTTCCGACTCCTACAATGAGCAGTTCTTC. As protein: CAISGDPGSDSYNEQFF.